The present entry profiles one TCR beta chain with its context. This sample stems from a study of control samples from healthy donors and cancer patients. Measured with immunoSEQ multiplex PCR; TCRdb has only the in-frame clones, and not every one. The table shows 75,000 to 100,000 clones, with around 88% occurring only once. The CDR3 is 14 residues long. With 7 bases removed from V and 5 bases from J, the gap between germline ends came to 15 bases. CDR1 LNHDA and CDR2 SQIVND come from the germline V gene (reference sequence). The source material was blood. The sequence came from a man aged 25 to 45 in good health. J is TRBJ2-1 and V is TRBV19; D possibly corresponds to TRBD2 (5 bases). Here the CDR3 reads CASNRGRTDNEQFF. The DNA of the CDR3 is TGTGCCAGTAACCGTGGAAGGACTGACAATGAGCAGTTCTTC.